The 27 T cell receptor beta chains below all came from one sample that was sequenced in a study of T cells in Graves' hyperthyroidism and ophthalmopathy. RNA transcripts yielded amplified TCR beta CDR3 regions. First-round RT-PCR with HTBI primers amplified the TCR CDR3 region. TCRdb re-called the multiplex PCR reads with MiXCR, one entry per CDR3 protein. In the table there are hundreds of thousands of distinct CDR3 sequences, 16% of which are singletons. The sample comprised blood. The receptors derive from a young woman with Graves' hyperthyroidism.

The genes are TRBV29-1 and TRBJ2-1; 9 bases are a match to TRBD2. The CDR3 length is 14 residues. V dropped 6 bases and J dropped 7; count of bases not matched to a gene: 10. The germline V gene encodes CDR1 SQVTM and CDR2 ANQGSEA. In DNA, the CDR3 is TGCAGCGTGGGGATTAGCGGGAGTGGGAATGAGCAGTTCTTC. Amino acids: CSVGISGSGNEQFF.

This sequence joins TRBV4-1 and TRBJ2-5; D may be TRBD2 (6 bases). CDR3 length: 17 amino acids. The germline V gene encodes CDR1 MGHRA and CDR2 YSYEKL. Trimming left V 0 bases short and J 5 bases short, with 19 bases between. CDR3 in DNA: TGCGCCAGCAGCCAAGATAGGCGGGGATCACAATTCGAGACCCAGTACTTC. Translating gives CASSQDRRGSQFETQYF.

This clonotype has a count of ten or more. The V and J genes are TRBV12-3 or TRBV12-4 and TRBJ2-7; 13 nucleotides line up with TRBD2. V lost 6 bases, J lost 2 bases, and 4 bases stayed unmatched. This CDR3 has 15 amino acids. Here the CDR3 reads CASSRTSGGTYEQYF. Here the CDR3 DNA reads TGTGCCAGCAGCCGGACTAGCGGGGGAACCTACGAGCAGTACTTC.

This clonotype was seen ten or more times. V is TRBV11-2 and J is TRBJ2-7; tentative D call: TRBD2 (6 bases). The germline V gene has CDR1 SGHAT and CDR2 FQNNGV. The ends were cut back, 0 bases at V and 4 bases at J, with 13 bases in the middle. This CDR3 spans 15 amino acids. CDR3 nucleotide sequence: TGTGCCAGCAGCTTAGATCGGGGCCGGGGGTACGAGCAGTACTTC. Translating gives CASSLDRGRGYEQYF.

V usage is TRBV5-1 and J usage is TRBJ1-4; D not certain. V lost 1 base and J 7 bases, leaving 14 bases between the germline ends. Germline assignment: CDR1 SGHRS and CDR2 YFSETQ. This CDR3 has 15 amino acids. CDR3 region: CASSLYGGSPEKLFF. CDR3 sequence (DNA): TGCGCCAGCAGCTTGTATGGAGGCTCCCCTGAAAAACTGTTTTTT.

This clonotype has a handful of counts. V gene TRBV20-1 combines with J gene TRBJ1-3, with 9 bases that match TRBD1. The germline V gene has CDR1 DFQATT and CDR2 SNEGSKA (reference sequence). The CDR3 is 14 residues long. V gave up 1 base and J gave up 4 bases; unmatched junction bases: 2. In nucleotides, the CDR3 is TGCAGTGCTAGAGCCGGGACAGGGGGAAACACCATATATTTT. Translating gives CSARAGTGGNTIYF.

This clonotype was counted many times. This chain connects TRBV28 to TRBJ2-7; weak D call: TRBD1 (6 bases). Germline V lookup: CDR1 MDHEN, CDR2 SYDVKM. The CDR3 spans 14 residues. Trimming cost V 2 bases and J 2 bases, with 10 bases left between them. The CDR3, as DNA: TGTGCCAGCAGTTTAATTCAGGGGCCCTACGAGCAGTACTTC. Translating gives CASSLIQGPYEQYF.

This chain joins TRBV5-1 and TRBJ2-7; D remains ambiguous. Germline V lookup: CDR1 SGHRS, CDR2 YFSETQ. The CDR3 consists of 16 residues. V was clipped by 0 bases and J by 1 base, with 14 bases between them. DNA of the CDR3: TGCGCCAGCAGCTTGGGCCTTATCATCAAGTCCTACGAGCAGTACTTC. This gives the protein CASSLGLIIKSYEQYF.

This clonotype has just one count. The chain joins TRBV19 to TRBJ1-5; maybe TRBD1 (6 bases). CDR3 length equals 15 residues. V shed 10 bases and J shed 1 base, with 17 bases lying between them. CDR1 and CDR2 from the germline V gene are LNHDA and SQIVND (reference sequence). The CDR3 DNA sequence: TGTGCCACCCAAGCCCCCGGGACAAGCAATCAGCCCCAGCATTTT. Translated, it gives CATQAPGTSNQPQHF.

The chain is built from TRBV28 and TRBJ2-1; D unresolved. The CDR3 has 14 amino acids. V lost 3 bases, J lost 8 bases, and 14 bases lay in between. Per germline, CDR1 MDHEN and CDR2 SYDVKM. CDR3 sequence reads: CASSFSQRGYEQFF. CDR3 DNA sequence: TGTGCCAGCAGTTTTTCCCAACGAGGATATGAGCAGTTCTTC. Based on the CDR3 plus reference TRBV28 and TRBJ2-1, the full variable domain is DVKVTQSSRYLVKRTGEKVFLECVQDMDHENMFWYRQDPGLGLRLIYFSYDVKMKEKGDIPEGYSVSREKKERFSLILESASTNQTSMYLCASSFSQRGYEQFFGPGTRLTVL.

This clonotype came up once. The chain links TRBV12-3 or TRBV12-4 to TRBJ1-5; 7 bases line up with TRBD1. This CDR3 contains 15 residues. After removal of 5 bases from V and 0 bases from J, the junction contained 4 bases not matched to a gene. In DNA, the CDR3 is TGTGCCAGCAGTACAGGGGCCACTAGCAATCAGCCCCAGCATTTT. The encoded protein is CASSTGATSNQPQHF.

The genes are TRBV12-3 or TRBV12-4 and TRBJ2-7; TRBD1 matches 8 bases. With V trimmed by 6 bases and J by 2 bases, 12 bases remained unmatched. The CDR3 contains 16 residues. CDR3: CASSKPTGALAYEQYF. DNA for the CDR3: TGTGCCAGCAGCAAACCGACAGGGGCCCTTGCCTACGAGCAGTACTTC.

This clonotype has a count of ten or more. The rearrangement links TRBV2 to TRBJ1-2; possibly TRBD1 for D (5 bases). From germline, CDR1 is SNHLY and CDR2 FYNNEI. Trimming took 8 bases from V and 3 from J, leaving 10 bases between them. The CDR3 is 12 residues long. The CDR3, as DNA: TGTGCCAGCGGGGGGGTTGACTATGGCTACACCTTC. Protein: CASGGVDYGYTF.

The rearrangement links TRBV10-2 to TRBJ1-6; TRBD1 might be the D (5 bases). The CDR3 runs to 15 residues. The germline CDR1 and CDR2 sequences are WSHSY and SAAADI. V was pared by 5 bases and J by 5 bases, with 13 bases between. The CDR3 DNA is TGCGCCAGCAGTTCAGGGAGGCCGAATAATTCACCCCTCCACTTT. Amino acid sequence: CASSSGRPNNSPLHF.

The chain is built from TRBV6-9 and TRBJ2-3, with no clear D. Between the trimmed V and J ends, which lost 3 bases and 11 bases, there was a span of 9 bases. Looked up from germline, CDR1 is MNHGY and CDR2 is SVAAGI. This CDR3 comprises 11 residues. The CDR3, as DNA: TGTGCCAGCAGTTACAAGCGAGGGCAGTATTTT. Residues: CASSYKRGQYF.

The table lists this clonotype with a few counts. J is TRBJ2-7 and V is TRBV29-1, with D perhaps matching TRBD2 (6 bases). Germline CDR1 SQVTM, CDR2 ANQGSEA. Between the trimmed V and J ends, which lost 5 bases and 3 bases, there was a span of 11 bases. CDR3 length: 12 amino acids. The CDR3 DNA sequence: TGCAGCGTTCTCGTGGGGGGCTACGAGCAGTACTTC. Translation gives CSVLVGGYEQYF.

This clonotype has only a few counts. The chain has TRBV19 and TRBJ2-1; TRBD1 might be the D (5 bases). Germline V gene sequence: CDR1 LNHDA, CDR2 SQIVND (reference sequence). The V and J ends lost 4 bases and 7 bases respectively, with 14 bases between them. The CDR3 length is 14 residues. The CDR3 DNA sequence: TGTGCCAGTAGTAGAGGCCAGGGAAGGAATGAGCAGTTCTTC. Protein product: CASSRGQGRNEQFF. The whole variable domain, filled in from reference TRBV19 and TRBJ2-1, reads DGGITQSPKYLFRKEGQNVTLSCEQNLNHDAMYWYRQDPGQGLRLIYYSQIVNDFQKGDIAEGYSVSREKKESFPLTVTSAQKNPTAFYLCASSRGQGRNEQFFGPGTRLTVL.

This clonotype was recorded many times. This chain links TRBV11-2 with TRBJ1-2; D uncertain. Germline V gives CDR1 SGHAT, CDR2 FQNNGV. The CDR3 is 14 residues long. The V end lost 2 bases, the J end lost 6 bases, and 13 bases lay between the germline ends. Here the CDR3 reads CASSLLPRDDGYTF. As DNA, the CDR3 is TGTGCCAGCAGCTTATTGCCGCGGGATGATGGCTACACCTTC.

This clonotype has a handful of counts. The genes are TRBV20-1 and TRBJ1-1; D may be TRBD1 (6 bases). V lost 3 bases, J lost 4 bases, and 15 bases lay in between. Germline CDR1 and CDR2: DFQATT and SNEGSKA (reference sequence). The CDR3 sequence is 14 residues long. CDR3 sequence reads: CSASGQGWGTEAFF. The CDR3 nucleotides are TGCAGTGCTAGTGGCCAGGGGTGGGGCACTGAAGCTTTCTTT.

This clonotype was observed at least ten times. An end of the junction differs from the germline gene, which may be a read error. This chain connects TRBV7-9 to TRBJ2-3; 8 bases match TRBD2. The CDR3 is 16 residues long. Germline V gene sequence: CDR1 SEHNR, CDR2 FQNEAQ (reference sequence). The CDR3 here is CASSSMRGASTNTQYF. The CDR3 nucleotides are TGTGCCAGCAGCTCAATGCGGGGGGCTAGCACAAATACGCAGTATTTT.

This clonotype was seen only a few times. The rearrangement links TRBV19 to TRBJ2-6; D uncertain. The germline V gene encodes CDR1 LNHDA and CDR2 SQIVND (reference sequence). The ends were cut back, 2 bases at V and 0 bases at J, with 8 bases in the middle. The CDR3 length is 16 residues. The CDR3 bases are TGTGCCAGTAGTATAACGAGCACCTCTGGGGCCAACGTCCTGACTTTC. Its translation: CASSITSTSGANVLTF.

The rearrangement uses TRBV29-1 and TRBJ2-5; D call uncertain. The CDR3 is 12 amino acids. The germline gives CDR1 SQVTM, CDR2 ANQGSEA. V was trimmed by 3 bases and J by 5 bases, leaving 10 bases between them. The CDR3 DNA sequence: TGCAGCGTTGACGTGGGCCCGGAGACCCAGTACTTC. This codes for CSVDVGPETQYF.

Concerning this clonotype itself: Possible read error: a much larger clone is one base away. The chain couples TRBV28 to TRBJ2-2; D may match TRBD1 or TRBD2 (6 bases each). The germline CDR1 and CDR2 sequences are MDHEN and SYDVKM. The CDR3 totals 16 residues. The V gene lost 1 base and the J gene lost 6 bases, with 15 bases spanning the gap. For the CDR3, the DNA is TGTGCCAGCAGTTTATTGGGGGGCCCCCGGTCCGGGGAGCTGTTTTTT. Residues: CASSLLGGPRSGELFF.

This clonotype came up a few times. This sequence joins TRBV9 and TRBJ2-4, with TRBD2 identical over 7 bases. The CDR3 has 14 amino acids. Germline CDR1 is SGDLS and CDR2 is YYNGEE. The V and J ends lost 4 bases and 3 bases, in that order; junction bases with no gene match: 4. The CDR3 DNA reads TGTGCCAGCAGCCCCCGGGACTACAAAAACATTCAGTACTTC. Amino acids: CASSPRDYKNIQYF.

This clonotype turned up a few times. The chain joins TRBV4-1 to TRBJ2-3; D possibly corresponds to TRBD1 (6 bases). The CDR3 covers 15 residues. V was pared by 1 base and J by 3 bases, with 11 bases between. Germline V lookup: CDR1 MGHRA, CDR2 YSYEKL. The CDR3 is CASSQVPTGTDTQYF. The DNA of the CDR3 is TGCGCCAGCAGCCAAGTCCCAACAGGGACAGATACGCAGTATTTT.

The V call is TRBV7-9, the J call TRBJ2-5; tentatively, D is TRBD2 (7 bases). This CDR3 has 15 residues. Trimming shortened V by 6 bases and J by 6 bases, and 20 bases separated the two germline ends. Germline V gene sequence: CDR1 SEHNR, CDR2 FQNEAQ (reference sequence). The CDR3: CASSQGRGAGKTQYF. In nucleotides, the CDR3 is TGTGCCAGCAGTCAAGGACGGGGGGCGGGAAAGACCCAGTACTTC.

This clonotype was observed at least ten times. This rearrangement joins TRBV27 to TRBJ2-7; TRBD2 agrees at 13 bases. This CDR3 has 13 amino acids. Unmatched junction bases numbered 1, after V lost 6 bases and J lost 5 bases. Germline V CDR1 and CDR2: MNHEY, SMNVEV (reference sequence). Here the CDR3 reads CASRGLAGDEQYF. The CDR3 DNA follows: TGTGCCAGCAGAGGACTAGCGGGGGACGAGCAGTACTTC.